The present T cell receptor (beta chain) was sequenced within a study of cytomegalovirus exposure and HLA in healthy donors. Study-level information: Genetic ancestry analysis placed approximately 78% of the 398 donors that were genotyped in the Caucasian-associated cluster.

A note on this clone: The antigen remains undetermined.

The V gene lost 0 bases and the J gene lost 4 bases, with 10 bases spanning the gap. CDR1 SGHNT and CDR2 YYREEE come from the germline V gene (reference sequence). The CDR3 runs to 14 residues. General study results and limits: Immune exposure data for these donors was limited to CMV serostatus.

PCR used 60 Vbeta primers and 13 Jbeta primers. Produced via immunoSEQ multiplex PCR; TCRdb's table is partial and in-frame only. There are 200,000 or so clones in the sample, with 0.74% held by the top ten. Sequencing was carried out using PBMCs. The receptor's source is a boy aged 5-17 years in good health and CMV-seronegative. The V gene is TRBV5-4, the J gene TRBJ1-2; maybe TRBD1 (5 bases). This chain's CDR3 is CASSLAGRVYGYTF. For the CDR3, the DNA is TGTGCCAGCAGCTTGGCCGGCAGGGTCTATGGCTACACCTTC.